This T cell receptor beta chain was observed in a study of cytomegalovirus exposure and HLA in healthy donors. For the study at large: A prior analysis found about 120 million unique TCR beta sequences from around 200 million T cells.

As to this clone: The antigen is unknown.

The germline CDR1 and CDR2 sequences are SGHRS and YFSETQ. The CDR3 loop spans 16 amino acids. After removal of 4 bases from V and 4 bases from J, the junction contained 9 bases not matched to a gene. The PCR contained 60 Vbeta and 13 Jbeta primers. Libraries were prepared by immunoSEQ multiplex PCR; TCRdb keeps only in-frame clonotypes and omits some of them. In the table there are 150,000 to 180,000 clones, more than 60% of which are singletons. Study conclusions and caveats: Versus the 666-donor mean, an Asian-associated ancestry cluster reportedly showed fewer N-insertions in a later analysis. Productive rates of about 90% or about 30% were seen for most TCR beta V segments in an earlier analysis. Rates of TCR association differed by HLA locus in a later analysis, with DRB1 highest and HLA-C lowest.

The sample taken for sequencing was PBMCs. The source of this sequence is a woman between 40 and 55 years old in good health and CMV-seronegative. The rearrangement joins TRBV5-1 to TRBJ1-1, with 11 bases that match TRBD1. For the CDR3, the DNA is TGCGCCAGCAGCCTCGGGACAGGGGGACTGGGCACTGAAGCTTTCTTT. It codes for CASSLGTGGLGTEAFF.